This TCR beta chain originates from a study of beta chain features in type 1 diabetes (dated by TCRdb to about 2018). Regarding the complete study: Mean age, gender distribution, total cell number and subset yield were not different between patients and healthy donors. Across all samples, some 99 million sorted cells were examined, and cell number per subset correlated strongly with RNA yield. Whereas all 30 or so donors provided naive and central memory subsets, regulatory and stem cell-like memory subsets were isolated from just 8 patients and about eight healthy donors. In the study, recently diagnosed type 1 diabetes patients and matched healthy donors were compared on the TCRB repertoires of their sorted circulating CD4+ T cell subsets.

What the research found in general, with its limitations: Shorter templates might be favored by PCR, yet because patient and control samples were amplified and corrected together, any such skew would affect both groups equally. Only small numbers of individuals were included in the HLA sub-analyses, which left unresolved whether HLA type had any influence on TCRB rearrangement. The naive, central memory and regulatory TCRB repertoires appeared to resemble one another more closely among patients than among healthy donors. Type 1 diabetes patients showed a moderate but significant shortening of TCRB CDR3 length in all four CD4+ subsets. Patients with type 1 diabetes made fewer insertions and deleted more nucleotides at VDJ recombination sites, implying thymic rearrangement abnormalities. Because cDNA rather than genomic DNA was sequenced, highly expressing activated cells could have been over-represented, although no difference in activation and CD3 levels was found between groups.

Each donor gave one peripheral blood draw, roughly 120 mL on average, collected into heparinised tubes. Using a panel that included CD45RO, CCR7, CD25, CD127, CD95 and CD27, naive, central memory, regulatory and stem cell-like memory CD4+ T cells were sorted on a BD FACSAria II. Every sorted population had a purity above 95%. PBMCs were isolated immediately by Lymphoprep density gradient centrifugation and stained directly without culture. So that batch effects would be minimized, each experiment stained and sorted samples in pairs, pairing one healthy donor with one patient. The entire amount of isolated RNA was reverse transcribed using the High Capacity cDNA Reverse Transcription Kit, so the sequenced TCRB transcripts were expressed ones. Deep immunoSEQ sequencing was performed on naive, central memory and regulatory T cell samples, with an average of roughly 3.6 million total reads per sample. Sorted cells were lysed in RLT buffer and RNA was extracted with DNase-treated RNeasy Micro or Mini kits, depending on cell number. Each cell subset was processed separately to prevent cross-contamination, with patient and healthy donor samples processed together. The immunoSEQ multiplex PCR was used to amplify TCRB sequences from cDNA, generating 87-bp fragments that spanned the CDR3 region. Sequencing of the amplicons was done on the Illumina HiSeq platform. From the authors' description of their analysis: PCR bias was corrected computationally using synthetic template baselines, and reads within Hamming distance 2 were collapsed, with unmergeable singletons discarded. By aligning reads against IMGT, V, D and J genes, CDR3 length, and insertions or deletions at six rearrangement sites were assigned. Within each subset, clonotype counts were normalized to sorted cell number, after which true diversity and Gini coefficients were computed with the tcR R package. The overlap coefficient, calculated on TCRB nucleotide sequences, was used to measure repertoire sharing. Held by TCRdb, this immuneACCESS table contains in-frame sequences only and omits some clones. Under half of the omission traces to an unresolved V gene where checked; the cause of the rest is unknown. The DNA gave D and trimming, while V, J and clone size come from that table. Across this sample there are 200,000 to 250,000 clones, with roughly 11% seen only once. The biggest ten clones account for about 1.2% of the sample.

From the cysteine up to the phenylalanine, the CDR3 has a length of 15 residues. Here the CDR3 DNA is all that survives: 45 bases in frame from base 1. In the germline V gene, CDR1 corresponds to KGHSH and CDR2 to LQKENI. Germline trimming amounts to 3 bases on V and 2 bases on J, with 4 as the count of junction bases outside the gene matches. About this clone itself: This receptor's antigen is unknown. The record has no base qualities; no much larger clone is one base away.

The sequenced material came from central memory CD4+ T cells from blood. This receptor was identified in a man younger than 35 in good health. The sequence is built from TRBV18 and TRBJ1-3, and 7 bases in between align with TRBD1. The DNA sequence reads TGTGCCAGCTCACCGCTTGACAGGGCTGGAAACACCATATATTTT. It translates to CASSPLDRAGNTIYF.